A single TCR beta chain is shown here with its context. The antigen is not known. Sequenced by immunoSEQ multiplex PCR; TCRdb stores in-frame clones only, minus some. Among roughly 34,000 clones, approximately 84% were seen once, and the ten largest hold roughly 4.2%. This entry is derived from a study of T cells in localized non-small cell lung cancer. Study observations and caveats: Uninvolved nearby lung showed the greatest T cell clonality, exceeding that found in tumor.

The CDR3 totals 13 residues. Germline V lookup: CDR1 SGHDN, CDR2 FVKESK. Trimming shortened V by 0 bases and J by 6 bases, and 6 bases separated the two germline ends. The TCR originated in a male donor aged 60 or over with stage III lung adenocarcinoma. The material was peripheral blood, obtained before any cancer treatment. The gene calls are TRBV14 and TRBJ2-1, with D maybe TRBD2 (5 bases). This CDR3 is CASSQDRGNEQFF. Here the CDR3 DNA reads TGTGCCAGCAGCCAAGATCGGGGCAATGAGCAGTTCTTC.